Listed below are T cell receptor beta chains from one sample, sequenced in a study of blood T cells in healthy people across ages. TCRdb reprocessed the 5' RACE reads with MiXCR, giving one entry per CDR3 protein. The table lists about 730,000 distinct CDR3 sequences, around 46% of them singletons. The sample taken for sequencing was blood. The source of these receptors is a woman aged 55-70 years in good health. Each CDR3 is given with its conserved first and last residue. D genes are given only for firm matches. Size is omitted from some rows. Given values are once, few, many or a class for expanded clones.

V,J,length,size,D,DNA,CDR3
TRBV11-3,TRBJ2-5,15,-,TRBD2,TGTGCCAGCAGCTTTGGCGGGGGTCGGCAAGAGACCCAGTACTTC,CASSFGGGRQETQYF
TRBV20-1,TRBJ2-3,19,-,TRBD2,TGCAGTGCTAGAGATGCGGGCCAAGGAGCGGGAGATGCGACAGATACGCAGTATTTT,CSARDAGQGAGDATDTQYF
TRBV11-2,TRBJ1-1,15,-,-,TGTGCCAGCAGCTTAGTCTTAGGGGGGGAAACTGAAGCTTTCTTT,CASSLVLGGETEAFF
TRBV12-3/TRBV12-4,TRBJ2-3,16,-,TRBD2,TGTGCCAGCAGTCACCCTGGGGGGGGATTCACAGATACGCAGTATTTT,CASSHPGGGFTDTQYF
TRBV2,TRBJ1-2,13,few,TRBD1,TGTGCCAGCACCCCAGACAGGGTGGATGGCTACACCTTC,CASTPDRVDGYTF
TRBV9,TRBJ2-5,16,-,-,TGTGCCAGCAGCCCTCAAAGGGACCGAACTCAAGAGACCCAGTACTTC,CASSPQRDRTQETQYF
TRBV20-1,TRBJ2-1,15,-,TRBD2,TGCAGTGCTACCCGCGGGGGGAGCTCCTACAATGAGCAGTTCTTC,CSATRGGSSYNEQFF
TRBV12-3/TRBV12-4,TRBJ2-3,19,many,-,TGTGCCAGCAGTTTGCTGCTCTCGTCCATTAGGACTAGCACAGATACGCAGTATTTT,CASSLLLSSIRTSTDTQYF
TRBV2,TRBJ2-1,14,-,TRBD2,TGTGCCAGCAGTGAGGGACTAAATTTGCATGAGCAGTTCTTC,CASSEGLNLHEQFF
TRBV9,TRBJ1-2,13,few,-,TGTGCCAGCAGCGCGTCAGGGTGGGGTGGCTACACCTTC,CASSASGWGGYTF
TRBV20-1,TRBJ1-1,12,-,-,TGCAGTGCTTTCATTTCAGGGACTAAAGCTTTCTTT,CSAFISGTKAFF
TRBV5-1,TRBJ1-1,15,-,-,TGCGCCAGCAGTGTGGGCCGGGGGTTGGGGACTGAAGCTTTCTTT,CASSVGRGLGTEAFF
TRBV7-3,TRBJ2-2,16,few,TRBD2,TGTGCCAGCAGCTACCAAGCGGGGCCGAACACCGGGGAGCTGTTTTTT,CASSYQAGPNTGELFF
TRBV9,TRBJ2-5,16,few,TRBD2,TGTGCCAGCAGTTTACCCCTTAGCGGGAGTCGTGAGACCCAGTACTTC,CASSLPLSGSRETQYF
TRBV6-2/TRBV6-3,TRBJ2-1,19,few,TRBD2,TGTGCCAGCAGTTACTCTACTAGCGGGAGGGTCGAATCCTACAATGAGCAGTTCTTC,CASSYSTSGRVESYNEQFF
TRBV28,TRBJ1-3,16,-,-,TGTGCCAGCAGTTTTGACAGCCGAAGCTCTGGAAACACCGTATATTTT,CASSFDSRSSGNTVYF
TRBV20-1,TRBJ2-7,13,-,-,TGCAGTGCTCCCCCCACACGGACGGGCGAGCAGTACTTC,CSAPPTRTGEQYF
TRBV5-1,TRBJ2-7,15,few,-,TGCGCCAGCAGCTTGGATCCCAGGGAGTCGTCCGAGCAGTACTTC,CASSLDPRESSEQYF
TRBV12-3/TRBV12-4,TRBJ1-6,13,-,-,TGTGCCAGCAGTCCCGGGGTAGATTCACCCCTCCACTTT,CASSPGVDSPLHF
TRBV3-1,TRBJ2-1,13,-,-,TGTGCCAGCAGCCCAGACTCCGACAGGGAGCAGTTCTTC,CASSPDSDREQFF
TRBV29-1,TRBJ2-2,13,-,-,TGCAGCGTTGAAGCGGGGAACACCGGGGAGCTGTTTTTT,CSVEAGNTGELFF
TRBV18,TRBJ2-7,15,-,-,TGTGCCAGCAAGCAGGGACTCAGTTCTGATTACGAGCAGTACTTC,CASKQGLSSDYEQYF
TRBV3-1,TRBJ2-7,14,-,-,TGTGCCAGCAGCTTCCTACTCCAGGAGTACGAGCAGTACTTC,CASSFLLQEYEQYF
TRBV14,TRBJ2-7,16,few,TRBD2,TGTGCCAGCAGCCTCGGGACAGGACTAGCGGGAGTCGAGCAGTACTTC,CASSLGTGLAGVEQYF
TRBV6-5,TRBJ2-7,12,few,-,TGTGCCAGCAGGGGGGATGGTTTCGAGCAGTACTTC,CASRGDGFEQYF
TRBV7-2,TRBJ2-5,13,-,-,TGTGCCAGCAGCTTCCCCCCGACGGAGACCCAGTACTTC,CASSFPPTETQYF
TRBV5-1,TRBJ2-7,16,few,-,TGCGCCAGCAGCTTGGGGGGGACATCCCTCTCCTACGAGCAGTACTTC,CASSLGGTSLSYEQYF
TRBV5-1,TRBJ2-7,14,few,-,TGCGCCAGCAGCCCGGAAGGACTCGTATACGAGCAGTACTTC,CASSPEGLVYEQYF
TRBV5-1,TRBJ2-2,15,-,TRBD1,TGCGCCAGCAGCTTGCTGGACAGGTCCACCGGGGAGCTGTTTTTT,CASSLLDRSTGELFF
TRBV24-1,TRBJ2-1,13,-,TRBD2,TGTGCCACCAGTGATACGGGGAGGGTCGAGCAGTTCTTC,CATSDTGRVEQFF
TRBV9,TRBJ2-3,16,-,-,TGTGCCAGCAGCGTTGTTGCGGGGGCTACCACAGATACGCAGTATTTT,CASSVVAGATTDTQYF
TRBV13,TRBJ1-1,16,-,-,TGTGCCAGCAGCTTCATGGGACGCCTAAGTTCCACTGAAGCTTTCTTT,CASSFMGRLSSTEAFF
TRBV6-1,TRBJ2-4,16,few,-,TGTGCCAGCAGCAGATTACTCGGGACGGACAAAAACATTCAGTACTTC,CASSRLLGTDKNIQYF
TRBV29-1,TRBJ1-1,14,-,-,TGCAGCGTTGGGCGGCGCCAGGACATGACTGAAGCTTTCTTT,CSVGRRQDMTEAFF
TRBV6-6,TRBJ1-1,13,many,TRBD1,TGTGCCAGTAAGGGGGCGGTTGGCACTGAAGCTTTCTTT,CASKGAVGTEAFF
TRBV5-6,TRBJ1-1,17,few,TRBD1,TGTGCCAGCAGCTTGGGGACAGGGTTCAGGGTGAACACTGAAGCTTTCTTT,CASSLGTGFRVNTEAFF
TRBV20-1,TRBJ2-4,13,-,-,TGCAGCTCCCTAGAGGGCGCCAAAAACATTCAGTACTTC,CSSLEGAKNIQYF
TRBV7-3,TRBJ2-1,13,-,-,TGTGCCAGCAGCTTAAGGGCTTACAATGAGCAGTTCTTC,CASSLRAYNEQFF
TRBV7-9,TRBJ2-7,15,-,-,TGTGCCAGCAGCACCCGGGACTGGTTGCCGGGTGAGCAGTACTTC,CASSTRDWLPGEQYF
TRBV28,TRBJ1-2,15,-,TRBD1,TGTGCCAGCCGCCGAGGGGGCAGAACTTCAGAGGGCTACACCTTC,CASRRGGRTSEGYTF
TRBV20-1,TRBJ2-4,13,many,TRBD2,TGCAGTGCTAGAGATCAGGGAGGGGACATTCAGTACTTC,CSARDQGGDIQYF
TRBV28,TRBJ2-7,11,many,-,TGTGCCAGCAGTTTAATGTACGAGCAGTACTTC,CASSLMYEQYF
TRBV7-2,TRBJ2-3,15,many,-,TGTGCCAGCAGCTTAGCCACAGGGTACCCAGATACGCAGTATTTT,CASSLATGYPDTQYF
TRBV3-1,TRBJ2-7,16,-,TRBD1,TGTGCCAGCAGCCAAGATCACTGGACAGGGGGAAACGAGCAGTACTTC,CASSQDHWTGGNEQYF
TRBV7-2,TRBJ2-1,14,few,TRBD2,TGTGCCAGCAGCTTAGCTACTAGCGGGGGGGAGCAGTTCTTC,CASSLATSGGEQFF
TRBV9,TRBJ1-6,19,few,-,TGTGCCATCCAACTCTCATACGGGCAGAAGAGCTCCTATAATTCACCCCTCCACTTT,CAIQLSYGQKSSYNSPLHF
TRBV5-5,TRBJ2-5,16,many,TRBD1,TGTGCCAGCAGCCCTCCGGGACAGGTTTTCCAAGAGACCCAGTACTTC,CASSPPGQVFQETQYF
TRBV5-1,TRBJ2-5,12,few,-,TGCGCCAGCAGCTGGGACACCGCGACCCAGTACTTC,CASSWDTATQYF
TRBV20-1,TRBJ2-5,11,-,TRBD1,TGCAGTGCTAACAGGGGGGAGACCCAGTACTTC,CSANRGETQYF
TRBV18,TRBJ1-4,16,-,TRBD1,TGTGCCAGCTCCCCGGGACAGGGGCTTTGGAATGAAAAACTGTTTTTT,CASSPGQGLWNEKLFF
TRBV24-1,TRBJ2-7,14,few,-,TGTGCCACCGCAGCTTACAGGGATCCCTACGAGCAGTACTTC,CATAAYRDPYEQYF
TRBV5-1,TRBJ2-3,16,few,TRBD2,TGCGCCAGCAGCTCTGGACTAGCGGGAGGGCCAGATACGCAGTATTTT,CASSSGLAGGPDTQYF
TRBV6-5,TRBJ1-2,13,-,TRBD1,TGTGCCAGCCATCACACAGGGGTCTATGGCTACACCTTC,CASHHTGVYGYTF
TRBV4-2,TRBJ2-4,18,-,-,TGTGCCAGCAGCCAAGTTTCGGTAGGAGGGTTAGCCAAAAACATTCAGTACTTC,CASSQVSVGGLAKNIQYF
TRBV6-5,TRBJ1-6,14,once,TRBD1,TGTGCCAGCCGGGGACAGGGGGCTTCTTCACCCCTCCACTTT,CASRGQGASSPLHF
TRBV20-1,TRBJ1-1,14,-,-,TGCAGTGCTAGTTTCGCCCTAACCTTAGGGGAAGCTTTCTTT,CSASFALTLGEAFF
TRBV3-1,TRBJ1-2,16,few,TRBD1,TGTGCCAGCAGCCAAGGGCGGACAGGGGACCACTATGGCTACACCTTC,CASSQGRTGDHYGYTF
TRBV7-2,TRBJ2-7,15,many,TRBD1,TGTGCCAGCAGCTTGGCCGGGACAGGGGTCCACGAGCAGTACTTC,CASSLAGTGVHEQYF
TRBV2,TRBJ2-5,14,few,-,TGTGCCAGCAGTGGGGGGAGCTACACAGAGACCCAGTACTTC,CASSGGSYTETQYF